This TCR beta chain was identified in a study of blood T cell repertoires in COVID-19. As for the study in general: Both acute and convalescent COVID-19 samples were obtained from the United States, Italy and Spain. Nucleic acid was either cDNA or gDNA, and it came from T cells, B-cell-depleted T cells, or PBMCs.

V shed 5 bases and J 5 bases; nucleotides not matched to a gene: 9. The CDR3 length is 15 residues. Germline V lookup: CDR1 SGHTA, CDR2 FQGTGA. Measured with immunoSEQ multiplex PCR; TCRdb has only the in-frame clones, and not every one. The table shows 250,000 to 400,000 clones, with about nine tenths occurring only once. The rearrangement uses TRBV7-3 and TRBJ2-1, with 7 bases aligning to TRBD1. The receptor was derived from a woman under 40 with COVID-19, enrolled during active disease. Sequenced: peripheral blood. In DNA, the CDR3 is TGTGCCAGCAGCACATTGGGACAGCGAGACAATGAGCAGTTCTTC. Its protein is CASSTLGQRDNEQFF.